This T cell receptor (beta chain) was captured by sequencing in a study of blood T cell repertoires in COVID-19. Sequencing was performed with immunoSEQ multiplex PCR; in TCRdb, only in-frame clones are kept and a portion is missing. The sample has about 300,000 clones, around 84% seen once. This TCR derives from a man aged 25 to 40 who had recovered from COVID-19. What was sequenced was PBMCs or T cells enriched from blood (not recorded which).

The CDR3 nucleotides are TGTGCCTGGAGTGTACGAGACAGCCCTAATGAAAAACTGTTTTTT. Translating gives CAWSVRDSPNEKLFF. V and J are TRBV30 and TRBJ1-4; D perhaps matches TRBD1 (5 bases). CDR1 and CDR2 from the germline V gene are GTSNPN and SVGIG (reference sequence). The CDR3 sequence is 15 residues long. V lost 0 bases to trimming and J lost 3 bases, with 11 bases between them.